This T cell receptor beta chain was found in a study of regulatory T cells in long-lasting Graves disease. For the study at large: The study counted Graves' disease as persistent given over 5 years of antithyroid drugs and positive TSH receptor antibodies.

V dropped 0 bases and J dropped 4 bases, with 16 bases sitting between them. CDR1 and CDR2 (germline): SEHNR, FQNEAQ (reference sequence). The CDR3 has 16 residues. Time point defined: persistent/refractory GD, antithyroid drugs over 5 years with positive TRAb. The TCR library was made from RNA that had been extracted from PBMCs in TRIzol. This clonotype has only a few counts. Its target is not known. Arm-PCR of CDR3 regions and iRepertoire HTBI primers were the basis on which TCR beta libraries were built. TCRdb re-analysed the multiplex PCR reads in MiXCR, keeping a single row per CDR3 protein. The table has 390,000 or so distinct CDR3 sequences, roughly 23% seen once. The study, taken as a whole, reports: Persistent Graves' patients showed reduced TCR diversity versus newly diagnosed patients. New patients shared fewer public clonotypes (over 900) than persistent patients did (roughly 2,500). Accuracy could have been hurt by small sample size.

The TCR comes from a woman in her thirties or forties with Graves disease. The gene calls are TRBV7-9 and TRBJ2-7; D may be TRBD1 (5 bases). The sequencing here drew on peripheral blood mononuclear cells (PBMCs), taken when the disease was refractory, from a patient treated with antithyroid drugs. The CDR3 here is CASSLAIRGRAYEQYF. Here the CDR3 DNA reads TGTGCCAGCAGCTTAGCGATTAGGGGAAGAGCTTACGAGCAGTACTTC.